This TCR beta chain originates from a study of cytomegalovirus exposure and HLA in healthy donors. The CDR3 is 14 amino acids. V lost 5 bases and J lost 0; bases outside the gene matches: 2. CDR1 is SGDLS, CDR2 YYNGEE, per germline. PCR employed 60 Vbeta and 13 Jbeta primers. Sequenced by immunoSEQ multiplex PCR; TCRdb stores in-frame clones only, minus some. The table lists roughly 100,000 clones, approximately 84% of them singletons, with roughly 5.3% in the top ten. The sequenced sample consisted of PBMCs. This clonotype was sampled from a woman under 30 in good health and CMV-seropositive. This chain uses TRBV9 with TRBJ2-3; the match to TRBD1 covers 8 bases. The CDR3 bases are TGTGCCAGCAGAGGGACAGGAAGCACAGATACGCAGTATTTT. The encoded protein is CASRGTGSTDTQYF.